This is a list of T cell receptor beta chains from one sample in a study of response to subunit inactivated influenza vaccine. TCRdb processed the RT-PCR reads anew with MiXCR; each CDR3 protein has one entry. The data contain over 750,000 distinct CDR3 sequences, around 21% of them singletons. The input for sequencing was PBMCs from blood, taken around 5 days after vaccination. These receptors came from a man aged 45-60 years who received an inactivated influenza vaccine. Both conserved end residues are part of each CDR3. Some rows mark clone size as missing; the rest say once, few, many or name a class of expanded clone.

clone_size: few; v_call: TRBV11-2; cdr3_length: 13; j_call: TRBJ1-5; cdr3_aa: CASSLDWRQPQHF
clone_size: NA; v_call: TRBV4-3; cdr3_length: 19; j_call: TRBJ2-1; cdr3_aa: CASSQDRNRGLIPYNEQFF
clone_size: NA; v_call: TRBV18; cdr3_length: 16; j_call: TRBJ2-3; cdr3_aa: CASSPPSRGGTDTQYF
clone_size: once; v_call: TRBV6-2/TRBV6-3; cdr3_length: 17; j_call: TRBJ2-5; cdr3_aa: CASSYSRTSGGLETQYF
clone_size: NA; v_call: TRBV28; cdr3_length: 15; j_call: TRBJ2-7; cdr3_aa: CASSLSGGISYEQYF
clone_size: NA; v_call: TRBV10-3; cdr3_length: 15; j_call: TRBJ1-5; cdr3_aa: CAISPTRISNQPQHF
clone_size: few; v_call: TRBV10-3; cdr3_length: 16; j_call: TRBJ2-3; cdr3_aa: CAISGRTGWDTDTQYF
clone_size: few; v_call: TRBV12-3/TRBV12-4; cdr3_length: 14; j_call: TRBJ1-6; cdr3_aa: CASTSLQYNSPLHF
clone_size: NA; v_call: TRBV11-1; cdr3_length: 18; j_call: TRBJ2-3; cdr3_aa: CASSPARTSGVSTDTQYF
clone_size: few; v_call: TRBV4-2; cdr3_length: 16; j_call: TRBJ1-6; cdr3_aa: CASSQEVTGGSSPLHF
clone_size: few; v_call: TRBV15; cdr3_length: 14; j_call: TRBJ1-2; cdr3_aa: CATSRDRGLAGYTF
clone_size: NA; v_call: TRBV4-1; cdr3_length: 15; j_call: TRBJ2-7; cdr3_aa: CASSQLQGLVDEQYF
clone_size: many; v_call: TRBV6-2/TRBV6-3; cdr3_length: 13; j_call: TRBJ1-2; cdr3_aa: CASSYVRLGGYTF
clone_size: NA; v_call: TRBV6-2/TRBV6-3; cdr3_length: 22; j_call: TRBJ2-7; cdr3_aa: CASSPSRLSGVVRDTHSYEQYF
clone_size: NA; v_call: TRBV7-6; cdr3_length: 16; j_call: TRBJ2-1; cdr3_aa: CASSLAGRGENNEQFF
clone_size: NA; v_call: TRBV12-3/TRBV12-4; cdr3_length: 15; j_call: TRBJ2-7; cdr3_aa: CASSRGGGSTHEQYF
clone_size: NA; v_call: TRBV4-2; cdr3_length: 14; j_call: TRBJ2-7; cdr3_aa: CASSQDRQLHEQYF
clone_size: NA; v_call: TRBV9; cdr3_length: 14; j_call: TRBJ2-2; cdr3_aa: CATTTAPNTGELFF
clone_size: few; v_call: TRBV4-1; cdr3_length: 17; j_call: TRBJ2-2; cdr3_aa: CASSPSPVAWVAGELFF
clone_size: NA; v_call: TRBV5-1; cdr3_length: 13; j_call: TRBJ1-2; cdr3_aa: CASSLGEGYGYTF
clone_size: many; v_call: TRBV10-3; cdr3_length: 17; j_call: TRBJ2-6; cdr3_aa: CAISEGIPPSGANVLTF
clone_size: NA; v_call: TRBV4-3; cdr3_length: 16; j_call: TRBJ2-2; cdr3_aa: CASSQGAGGYFGELFF
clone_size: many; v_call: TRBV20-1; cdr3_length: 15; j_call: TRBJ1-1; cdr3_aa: CSASTGRSMNTEAFF
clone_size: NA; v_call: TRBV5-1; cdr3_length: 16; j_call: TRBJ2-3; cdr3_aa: CASSLNELWATDTQYF
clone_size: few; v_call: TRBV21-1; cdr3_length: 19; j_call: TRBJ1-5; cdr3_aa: CASSKYPGQGDSGNQPQHF
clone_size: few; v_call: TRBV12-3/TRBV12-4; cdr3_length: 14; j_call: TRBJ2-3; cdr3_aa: CASSLSTGRGTQYF
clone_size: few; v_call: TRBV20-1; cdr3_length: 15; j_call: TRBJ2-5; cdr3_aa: CSASGTSGMAETQYF
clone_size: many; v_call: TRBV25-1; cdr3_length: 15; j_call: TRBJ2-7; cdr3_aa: CASSGPGLAAYEQYF
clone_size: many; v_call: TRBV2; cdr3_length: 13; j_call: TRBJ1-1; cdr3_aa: CASRTGVNTEAFF
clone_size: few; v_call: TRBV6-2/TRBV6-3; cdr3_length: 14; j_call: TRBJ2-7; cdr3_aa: CASRPSGHSYEQYF
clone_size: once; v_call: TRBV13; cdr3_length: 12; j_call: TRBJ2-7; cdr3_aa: CASSPGATEQYF
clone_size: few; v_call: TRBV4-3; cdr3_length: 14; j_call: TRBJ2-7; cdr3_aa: CASSRDRLSYEQYF
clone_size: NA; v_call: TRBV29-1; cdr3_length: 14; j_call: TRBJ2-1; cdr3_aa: CSVDKMTGPNEQFF
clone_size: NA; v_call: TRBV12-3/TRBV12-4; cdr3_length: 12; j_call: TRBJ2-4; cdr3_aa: CASSFGRNIQYF
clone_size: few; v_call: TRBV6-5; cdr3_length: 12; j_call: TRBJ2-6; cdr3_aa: CASKAGANVLTF
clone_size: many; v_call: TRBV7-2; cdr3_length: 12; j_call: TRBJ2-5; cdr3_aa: CASRTGGETQYF
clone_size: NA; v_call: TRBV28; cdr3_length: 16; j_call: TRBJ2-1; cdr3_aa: CASTPIGLAGGSEQFF
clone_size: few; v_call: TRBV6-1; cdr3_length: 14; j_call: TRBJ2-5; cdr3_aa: CASSEGGGRETQYF
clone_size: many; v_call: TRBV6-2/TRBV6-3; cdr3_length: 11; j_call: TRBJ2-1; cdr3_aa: CASTVGNEQFF
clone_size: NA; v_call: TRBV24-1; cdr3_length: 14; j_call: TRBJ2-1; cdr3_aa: CATSWGASYNVQFF
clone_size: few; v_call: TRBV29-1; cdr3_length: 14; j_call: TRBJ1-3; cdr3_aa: CSVEGWGSGNTIYF
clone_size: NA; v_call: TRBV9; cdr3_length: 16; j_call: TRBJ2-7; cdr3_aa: CASSGPNLAVEGEQYF
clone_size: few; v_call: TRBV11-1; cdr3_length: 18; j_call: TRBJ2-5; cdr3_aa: CASSFPGAGGRKEETQYF
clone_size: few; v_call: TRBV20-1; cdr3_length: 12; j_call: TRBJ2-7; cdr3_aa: CSARGRIYEQYF
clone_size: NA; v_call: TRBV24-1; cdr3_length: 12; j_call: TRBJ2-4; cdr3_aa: CATSDWQGRQYF
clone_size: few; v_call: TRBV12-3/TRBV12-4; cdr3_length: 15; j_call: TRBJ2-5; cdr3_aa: CASSLGRIIQETQYF
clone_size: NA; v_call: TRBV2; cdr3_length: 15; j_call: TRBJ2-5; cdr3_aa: CASTPFGQSRETQYF
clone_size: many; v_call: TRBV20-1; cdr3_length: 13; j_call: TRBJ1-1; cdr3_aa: CSARNSWNTEAFF
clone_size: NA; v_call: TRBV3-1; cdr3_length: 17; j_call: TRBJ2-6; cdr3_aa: CASTTGQGASGANVLTF